This T cell receptor (beta chain) is from a study of blood T cells in healthy people across ages. Study details: Template-switching capture recovered about one barcoded beta molecule per two T cells. Study findings and constraints: No one knew whether donors had CMV, which possibly confounded expanded clonotype changes.

A J-beta primer mix and a sample-barcoded 5' primer were used in a second PCR of roughly 6 to 11 cycles. A template-switch adaptor containing 12 random nucleotides labeled each cDNA molecule. There were at least 3 million CDR3-containing paired-end reads obtained from each sample. TCRdb processed the 5' RACE reads anew with MiXCR; each CDR3 protein has one entry. The table includes 800,000 to 950,000 distinct CDR3 sequences, 36% detected once. The CDR3 has 16 amino acids. The V and J ends lost 0 bases and 3 bases respectively, with 15 bases between them. The V gene's germline CDR1 is LNHNV and CDR2 YYDKDF (reference sequence). As to this clonotype: Antigen: not known.

The sequencing sample was made of blood. The chain has TRBV15 and TRBJ2-7; tentatively, D is TRBD2 (5 bases). The source of this sequence is a man between 18 and 35 years old in good health. The CDR3 coding sequence is TGTGCCACCAGCAGAGAATCCCGGACTCAAATCTACGAGCAGTACTTC. Translation: CATSRESRTQIYEQYF.